One and the same sample provided the 23 T cell receptor beta chains below, sequenced in a study of T-cell memory formation after mild COVID-19. TCRdb ran MiXCR on the 5' RACE reads and lists one entry per CDR3 protein. This table has hundreds of thousands of distinct CDR3 sequences, 15% to 20% appearing once. The specimen sequenced was PBMCs or a T cell subset sorted from them (not recorded which). The receptors stem from a man between 18 and 35 years old who had mild COVID-19 (a few samples of this study predate the infection). Cell type and time point are not known.

This chain uses TRBV29-1 with TRBJ1-1; no clear D gene. This CDR3 region has 13 residues. Looked up from germline, CDR1 is SQVTM and CDR2 is ANQGSEA. V was shortened by 0 bases and J by 1 base, with 6 bases between the two germline ends. CDR3 region: CSVEDNWNTEAFF. Here the CDR3 DNA reads TGCAGCGTTGAAGATAATTGGAACACTGAAGCTTTCTTT.

The chain is built from TRBV6-5 and TRBJ2-7; 8 bases align to TRBD1. CDR3 length: 16 amino acids. The germline CDR1 and CDR2 sequences are MNHEY and SVGAGI. Trimming cost V 5 bases and J 0 bases; bases outside gene matches: 9. The chain's CDR3 is CASSPLRDRISYEQYF. CDR3 coding DNA: TGTGCCAGCAGTCCACTCAGGGACAGGATCTCCTACGAGCAGTACTTC.

This clonotype was observed a handful of times. The chain is built from TRBV21-1 and TRBJ2-5; the table names TRBD1, a call not compared with the DNA. TRBV21-1 is a pseudogene locus. The CDR3 runs to 16 residues. The CDR3 spells CASSGSPGGNQETQYF. DNA of the CDR3: TGTGCCAGCAGCGGGAGCCCGGGGGGAAACCAAGAGACCCAGTACTTC.

This sequence joins TRBV25-1 and TRBJ1-5, with D unclear. The germline V and J ends were trimmed by 4 bases and 0 bases, with 7 bases remaining between them. There are 14 residues in the CDR3. Germline V gives CDR1 MGHDK, CDR2 SYGVNS. The CDR3 loop reads CASSARSSNQPQHF. The CDR3 nucleotides read TGTGCCAGCAGTGCCAGGAGTAGCAATCAGCCCCAGCATTTT.

The chain employs TRBV3-1 and TRBJ1-1; 9 nucleotides align to TRBD1. CDR1 and CDR2 from the germline V gene are LGHDT and YNNKEL (reference sequence). This CDR3 region has 14 residues. V was clipped by 4 bases and J by 7 bases; unmatched bases: 7. The chain's CDR3 is CASSPFGTGSEAFF. The DNA for the CDR3 is TGTGCCAGCAGCCCTTTTGGGACAGGGAGTGAAGCTTTCTTT. The full variable domain, completed using reference TRBV3-1 and TRBJ1-1, is DTAVSQTPKYLVTQMGNDKSIKCEQNLGHDTMYWYKQDSKKFLKIMFSYNNKELIINETVPNRFSPKSPDKAHLNLHINSLELGDSAVYFCASSPFGTGSEAFFGQGTRLTVV.

This chain joins TRBV7-2 and TRBJ2-4; D possibly corresponds to TRBD1 (5 bases). Germline V gives CDR1 SGHTA, CDR2 FQGNSA. The CDR3 runs 16 residues. Trimming took 0 bases from V and 9 from J, leaving 18 bases between them. The CDR3 region is CASSLAHGQGLGIQYF. The CDR3, as DNA: TGTGCCAGCAGCTTAGCGCACGGGCAGGGTTTGGGCATTCAGTACTTC.

This clonotype was seen ten or more times. The chain couples TRBV7-9 to TRBJ2-2; tentatively, D is TRBD2 (6 bases). Germline CDR1 reads SEHNR; CDR2 reads FQNEAQ (reference sequence). With 8 bases removed from V and 5 bases from J, the gap between germline ends came to 6 bases. The CDR3 sequence is 11 residues long. The CDR3 DNA reads TGTGCCAGCGCGGGGACCGGGGAGCTGTTTTTT. Its protein product is CASAGTGELFF.

This clonotype has just a few counts. The V call is TRBV18, the J call TRBJ2-7; no clear D gene. The CDR3 is 12 amino acids. The V gene lost 7 bases and the J gene lost 7 bases, with 14 bases spanning the gap. The V gene's germline CDR1 is KGHSH and CDR2 LQKENI. The CDR3 here is CASLKEHDEQYV. The CDR3 region has the DNA TGTGCCAGCTTGAAAGAGCACGATGAGCAGTACGTC.

The chain is built from TRBV27 and TRBJ2-2, with D possibly being TRBD2 (6 bases). Germline CDR1 is MNHEY and CDR2 is SMNVEV (reference sequence). The CDR3 runs 14 residues. The V gene lost 1 base and the J gene lost 5 bases, with 8 bases spanning the gap. In DNA, the CDR3 is TGTGCCAGCAGTTTATTCGGGGGAACCGGGGAGCTGTTTTTT. Its translation: CASSLFGGTGELFF.

This clonotype has more than one count but fewer than ten. The V call is TRBV18, the J call TRBJ1-1; D gene ambiguous. CDR3 length: 14 amino acids. Trimming took off 2 bases at V and 2 bases at J, with 9 bases between the two ends. Germline CDR1 reads KGHSH; CDR2 reads LQKENI. The CDR3 spells CASSPSVGNTEAFF. CDR3 bases: TGTGCCAGCTCACCAAGCGTGGGTAACACTGAAGCTTTCTTT.

The rearrangement joins TRBV28 to TRBJ1-6; D uncertain. The germline V gene encodes CDR1 MDHEN and CDR2 SYDVKM. This CDR3 has 12 amino acids. V lost 8 bases and J 7 bases, leaving 9 bases between the germline ends. CDR3 sequence (DNA): TGTGCCAGCGGGATGTGGAATTCACCCCTCCACTTT. This codes for CASGMWNSPLHF. The full variable domain, completed using reference TRBV28 and TRBJ1-6, is DVKVTQSSRYLVKRTGEKVFLECVQDMDHENMFWYRQDPGLGLRLIYFSYDVKMKEKGDIPEGYSVSREKKERFSLILESASTNQTSMYLCASGMWNSPLHFGNGTRLTVT.

This chain uses TRBV6-5 with TRBJ1-2; D unresolved. V lost 6 bases and J 8 bases, leaving 16 bases between the germline ends. The CDR3 sequence is 13 residues long. CDR1 is MNHEY and CDR2 is SVGAGI in the germline V gene. CDR3 nucleotides: TGTGCCAGCAGGTTCAGATCGGCGGGAGGCTACACCTTC. This codes for CASRFRSAGGYTF.

DNA for the CDR3: TGTGCCAGCAGCCGCTTGGGCGGAGCAGGGGATACGCAGTATTTT. Protein sequence: CASSRLGGAGDTQYF. This chain links TRBV7-3 with TRBJ2-3; TRBD1 is a possible D gene (5 bases). This CDR3 is built from 15 residues. V was shortened by 5 bases and J by 6 bases, with 18 bases between the two germline ends. Germline V gene lookup returns CDR1 SGHTA and CDR2 FQGTGA.

V and J are TRBV10-3 and TRBJ2-7; TRBD1 or TRBD2 may be the D gene (5 bases each). CDR3 size: 14 residues. Trimming stripped 11 bases from V and 4 bases from J, with 21 bases between. Looked up from germline, CDR1 is ENHRY and CDR2 is SYGVKD. The CDR3 DNA reads TGTGCCGCACAGGTCGGGGCTGGGGAATACGAGCAGTACTTC. Translated, it gives CAAQVGAGEYEQYF.

This clonotype was seen ten or more times. The CDR3 DNA sequence: TGCGCCAGCACTTGTGGACAGGGTGGAACCGGGGAGCTGTTTTTT. Its protein product is CASTCGQGGTGELFF. V and J are TRBV23-1 and TRBJ2-2, with TRBD1 identical over 8 bases. Being an ORF, TRBV23-1 has a function that is uncertain. V lost 7 bases to trimming and J lost 5 bases; unmatched junction nucleotides: 9. The CDR3 loop spans 15 amino acids.

This clonotype was seen many times. V gene TRBV7-2 combines with J gene TRBJ2-1; 10 nucleotides align to TRBD1. CDR3 size: 15 residues. V lost 4 bases to trimming and J lost 6 bases; unmatched junction nucleotides: 6. The germline CDR1 and CDR2 sequences are SGHTA and FQGNSA. Here the CDR3 DNA reads TGTGCCAGCAGCTCCACCGGGACAGGGGTCAATGAGCAGTTCTTC. This codes for CASSSTGTGVNEQFF. Looking up the rest from reference TRBV7-2 and TRBJ2-1 gives the full variable domain: GAGVSQSPSNKVTEKGKDVELRCDPISGHTALYWYRQSLGQGLEFLIYFQGNSAPDKSGLPSDRFSAERTGGSVSTLTIQRTQQEDSAVYLCASSSTGTGVNEQFFGPGTRLTVL.

The chain combines TRBV11-2 with TRBJ1-2; 8 bases line up with TRBD1. J was trimmed by 4 bases and V by 5 bases; bases with no gene match: 15. Germline lookup yields CDR1 SGHAT and CDR2 FQNNGV. This CDR3 is built from 17 residues. Here the CDR3 reads CASSRQGGQGAGYGYTF. CDR3 in DNA: TGTGCCAGCAGCCGCCAGGGGGGTCAGGGGGCTGGCTATGGCTACACCTTC.

In its sample, this clonotype was seen a few times. The chain recombines TRBV9 with TRBJ2-5, with 14 bases fitting TRBD2. This CDR3 is built from 17 residues. Trimming cost V 4 bases and J 5 bases; bases outside gene matches: 10. Germline-derived CDR1 and CDR2 are SGDLS and YYNGEE. CDR3 in amino acids: CASSQTSGGALFETQYF. CDR3 DNA: TGTGCCAGCAGCCAGACTAGCGGGGGGGCGTTGTTCGAGACCCAGTACTTC.

This clonotype was picked up many times. The chain is built from TRBV2 and TRBJ2-1, with D possibly TRBD2 on 6 matching bases. V lost 4 bases and J lost 3, with 10 bases in between. CDR3 length: 14 residues. Germline loops: CDR1 SNHLY, CDR2 FYNNEI. The DNA for the CDR3 is TGTGCCAGCAGTGCGGGGGAGCTCTACAATGAGCAGTTCTTC. This translates into CASSAGELYNEQFF.

This clonotype occurred a few times. The chain couples TRBV4-1 to TRBJ2-4; D may correspond to TRBD1 or TRBD2 (5 bases each). The germline V gene encodes CDR1 MGHRA and CDR2 YSYEKL. The CDR3 sequence is 15 residues long. V shed 6 bases and J shed 3 bases, with 15 bases lying between them. The CDR3 DNA reads TGCGCCAGCAGAGAGGGGATAGGGCGCAAAAACATTCAGTACTTC. Protein: CASREGIGRKNIQYF.

This clonotype has more than one count but fewer than ten. The gene calls are TRBV5-1 and TRBJ2-5, with D tentatively TRBD2 (5 bases). Germline V gives CDR1 SGHRS, CDR2 YFSETQ. This CDR3 contains 15 residues. The germline V and J ends were trimmed by 0 bases and 2 bases, with 11 bases remaining between them. The CDR3 protein is CASSLGTFTQETQYF. For the CDR3, the DNA is TGCGCCAGCAGCTTGGGGACTTTCACTCAAGAGACCCAGTACTTC.

V usage is TRBV20-1 and J usage is TRBJ2-3; D is perhaps TRBD1 (5 bases). From germline, CDR1 is DFQATT and CDR2 SNEGSKA (reference sequence). V was trimmed by 3 bases and J by 2 bases, leaving 12 bases between them. This CDR3 spans 14 amino acids. CDR3 DNA: TGCAGTGCTAGGCAGGCAGGGAACACAGATACGCAGTATTTT. It is translated as CSARQAGNTDTQYF.

The chain links TRBV5-1 to TRBJ2-6; 7 bases map to TRBD1. Germline assignment: CDR1 SGHRS and CDR2 YFSETQ. CDR3 length: 13 amino acids. V gave up 4 bases and J gave up 10 bases; unmatched junction bases: 5. CDR3 region: CASSTDRLNVLTF. The DNA of the CDR3 is TGCGCCAGCAGCACGGACAGGCTAAACGTCCTGACTTTC.